These T cell receptor beta chains were read from a single sample in a study of T cell changes during pregnancy in multiple sclerosis. This table comes from immunoSEQ multiplex PCR, and its TCRdb copy is limited to in-frame clones, with some not included. Here the sample spans some 69,000 clones, roughly 88% being singletons. The material was peripheral blood, obtained in the second trimester of pregnancy. The receptors were gathered from a female donor in good health, enrolled as a control in a pregnancy study. The CDR3 runs from the conserved cysteine through the conserved F or W. The D gene is left open where the match is weak. Some rows mark clone size as missing; the rest say once, few, many or name a class of expanded clone.

NA,TRBD1,TRBV6-4,TRBJ2-2,CASSTGTGRTGELFF,TGTGCCAGCAGCACCGGGACAGGTAGGACCGGGGAGCTGTTTTTT
few,TRBD1,TRBV18,TRBJ1-1,CASSPLPGQKNTEAFF,TGTGCCAGCTCACCCCTTCCGGGACAGAAGAACACTGAAGCTTTCTTT
NA,TRBD2,TRBV7-9,TRBJ2-5,CASSFVSGLAGLETQYF,TGTGCCAGCAGCTTCGTGTCGGGACTAGCGGGGCTGGAGACCCAGTACTTC
NA,TRBD1,TRBV6-6,TRBJ1-1,CAIHRPTGDTEAFF,TGTGCCATCCACCGTCCCACAGGGGACACTGAAGCTTTCTTT
NA,NA,TRBV15,TRBJ1-4,CATSRERDNPEKLFF,TGTGCCACCAGCAGAGAAAGGGACAATCCTGAAAAACTGTTTTTT
NA,TRBD1,TRBV23-1,TRBJ2-3,CASSLGGRKTDTQYF,TGCGCCAGCAGTCTAGGGGGCCGTAAAACAGATACGCAGTATTTT
once,TRBD1,TRBV5-6,TRBJ1-1,CASSLGTGITEAFF,TGTGCCAGCAGCCTTGGGACAGGCATCACTGAAGCTTTCTTT
NA,NA,TRBV6-6,TRBJ2-1,CASRWGQDNEQFF,TGTGCCAGCAGGTGGGGGCAGGACAATGAGCAGTTCTTC
NA,NA,TRBV15,TRBJ1-5,CATSSLPGSFRSDQPQHF,TGTGCCACCAGCAGTCTGCCAGGGTCGTTTCGCTCGGATCAGCCCCAGCATTTT
NA,TRBD1,TRBV19,TRBJ2-4,CASTTGQGRSIQYF,TGTGCCAGTACAACGGGACAGGGTAGGAGCATTCAGTACTTC
once,NA,TRBV2,TRBJ1-5,CASSGQGSSNQPQHF,TGTGCCAGCAGCGGCCAGGGTTCTAGCAATCAGCCCCAGCATTTT
NA,NA,TRBV6-5,TRBJ1-4,CASSYSGEKLFF,TGTGCCAGCAGTTACAGCGGTGAAAAACTGTTTTTT
few,NA,TRBV18,TRBJ1-5,CASSLGENQPQHF,TGTGCCAGCTCACTCGGGGAGAATCAGCCCCAGCATTTT
NA,NA,TRBV5-6,TRBJ1-5,CASSLSGFEKGAQHF,TGTGCCAGCAGCCTGTCAGGGTTCGAGAAAGGTGCCCAGCATTTT
NA,NA,TRBV2,TRBJ1-5,CASSEAYNQPQHF,TGTGCCAGCAGTGAAGCTTACAATCAGCCCCAGCATTTT
NA,TRBD1,TRBV5-1,TRBJ2-7,CASSLGGTGAYEQYF,TGCGCCAGCAGCTTGGGGGGGACAGGAGCGTACGAGCAGTACTTC